Below, 21 T cell receptor beta chains from the same sample are listed, as sequenced in a study of cytomegalovirus exposure and HLA in healthy donors. The PCR was carried out with 60 Vbeta primers and 13 Jbeta primers. Method: immunoSEQ multiplex PCR; TCRdb's copy keeps in-frame clones and lacks some. The sample carries 60,000 to 85,000 clones, 78% recorded once. The sample comprised PBMCs. These receptor sequences come from a man aged 35 to 55 in good health and CMV-seronegative.

The chain joins TRBV25-1 to TRBJ2-6; TRBD1 is a possible D gene (5 bases). The germline V gene has CDR1 MGHDK and CDR2 SYGVNS. This CDR3 region has 17 residues. Trimming cost V 3 bases and J 2 bases, with 14 bases left between them. CDR3 residues: CASSDQMGQTGANVLTF. The DNA for the CDR3 is TGTGCCAGCAGTGACCAAATGGGGCAGACTGGGGCCAACGTCCTGACTTTC.

The chain carries TRBV18 and TRBJ1-1; D call uncertain. CDR3 length: 16 amino acids. V lost 3 bases, J lost 0 bases, and 14 bases lay in between. Germline V CDR1 and CDR2: KGHSH, LQKENI. CDR3 sequence: CASSPQEQTMNTEAFF. Here the CDR3 DNA reads TGTGCCAGCTCACCGCAAGAACAGACCATGAACACTGAAGCTTTCTTT.

This chain uses TRBV7-3 with TRBJ2-7; TRBD2 is a possible D gene (5 bases). The germline V and J ends were trimmed by 5 bases and 0 bases, with 11 bases remaining between them. CDR3 length: 14 residues. Germline-derived CDR1 and CDR2 are SGHTA and FQGTGA. The CDR3 spells CASSPGGSSYEQYF. DNA for the CDR3: TGTGCCAGCAGCCCAGGTGGGAGCTCCTACGAGCAGTACTTC.

The chain joins TRBV28 to TRBJ2-1, with D tentatively TRBD2 (6 bases). CDR3 size: 12 residues. Germline-derived CDR1 and CDR2 are MDHEN and SYDVKM. Trimming removed 10 bases at V and 9 bases at J, with 16 bases between. The chain's CDR3 is CATRLVFGEQFF. CDR3 DNA sequence: TGTGCCACGAGACTAGTGTTTGGTGAGCAGTTCTTC.

The gene calls are TRBV19 and TRBJ1-5; D unclear. The CDR3 is 18 amino acids. The germline gives CDR1 LNHDA, CDR2 SQIVND (reference sequence). The ends were cut back, 3 bases at V and 0 bases at J, with 18 bases in the middle. The CDR3 protein is CASSINRPSRNSNQPQHF. CDR3 DNA: TGTGCCAGTAGTATTAACAGACCCAGCAGAAATAGCAATCAGCCCCAGCATTTT.

The DNA for the CDR3 is TGTGCCAGCAGCTTAGTCGGCAGGTCGCTAGAAGCTTTCTTT. This sequence encodes CASSLVGRSLEAFF. The chain is built from TRBV5-5 and TRBJ1-1; D not certain. Germline V lookup: CDR1 SGHKS, CDR2 YYEKEE (reference sequence). V was pared by 2 bases and J by 8 bases, with 16 bases between. The CDR3 length is 14 residues.

The CDR3 DNA reads TGTGCCAGCAGTCAGGAGGGGATAGGAAACACCATATATTTT. Translating gives CASSQEGIGNTIYF. J is TRBJ1-3 and V is TRBV2, with TRBD1 as a possible D gene (5 bases). V was shortened by 5 bases and J by 4 bases, with 12 bases between the two germline ends. Germline assignment: CDR1 SNHLY and CDR2 FYNNEI. This CDR3 contains 14 residues. Combining the CDR3 with reference TRBV2 and TRBJ1-3 gives the whole variable domain EPEVTQTPSHQVTQMGQEVILRCVPISNHLYFYWYRQILGQKVEFLVSFYNNEISEKSEIFDDQFSVERPDGSNFTLKIRSTKLEDSAMYFCASSQEGIGNTIYFGEGSWLTVV.

The gene calls are TRBV28 and TRBJ2-1; D might be TRBD2 (5 bases). CDR3 size: 16 residues. Germline CDR1 and CDR2: MDHEN and SYDVKM. The V gene lost 4 bases and the J gene lost 2 bases, with 15 bases spanning the gap. Written as DNA, the CDR3 is TGTGCCAGCAGTTACCCCAGTTCCGGGACCTACAATGAGCAGTTCTTC. This translates into CASSYPSSGTYNEQFF.

CDR3 residues: CASSPATQETQYF. For the CDR3, the DNA is TGTGCCAGCTCACCGGCCACCCAAGAGACCCAGTACTTC. The chain couples TRBV18 to TRBJ2-5; the D is unclear. Germline values: CDR1 KGHSH, CDR2 LQKENI. The CDR3 length is 13 residues. V lost 3 bases to trimming and J lost 1 base, with 6 bases between them.

V and J are TRBV2 and TRBJ1-1, with D maybe TRBD1 (6 bases). This CDR3 has 13 amino acids. The V end lost 4 bases, the J end lost 5 bases, and 11 bases lay between the germline ends. The V gene's germline CDR1 is SNHLY and CDR2 FYNNEI. CDR3 amino acids: CASSGQGWTEAFF. CDR3 sequence (DNA): TGTGCCAGCAGTGGTCAGGGGTGGACTGAAGCTTTCTTT.

With respect to this clone: Germline is not matched at one junction end, which may reflect a read error. This chain connects TRBV7-9 to TRBJ2-7, with TRBD2 identical over 8 bases. The germline gives CDR1 SEHNR, CDR2 FQNEAQ (reference sequence). This CDR3 contains 15 residues. This chain's CDR3 is CSSSLGSGGPHEQYF. CDR3 in DNA: TGTTCCAGCAGCTTAGGTTCGGGAGGGCCCCACGAGCAGTACTTC.

This clone came up once. The chain has TRBV6-1 and TRBJ2-3, with D possibly matching TRBD1 (6 bases). The V end was cut by 4 bases, the J end by 4 bases, with 9 bases between. Germline V CDR1 and CDR2: MNHNS, SASEGT. This CDR3 has 13 residues. CDR3 region: CASSARGPDTQYF. Written as DNA, the CDR3 is TGTGCCAGCAGTGCCAGGGGTCCAGATACGCAGTATTTT.

The gene calls are TRBV5-1 and TRBJ2-2; D is perhaps TRBD1 (5 bases). Trimming removed 0 bases from V and 4 bases from J, with 7 bases in between. This CDR3 has 14 residues. Germline values: CDR1 SGHRS, CDR2 YFSETQ. The CDR3 DNA reads TGCGCCAGCAGCTTGGGACAGAGCACCGGGGAGCTGTTTTTT. This gives the protein CASSLGQSTGELFF.

The CDR3: CASSSVTERQETQYF. For the CDR3, the DNA is TGTGCCAGCAGTTCCGTGACAGAAAGACAAGAGACCCAGTACTTC. V and J are TRBV27 and TRBJ2-5, with D tentatively TRBD1 (5 bases). V gave up 4 bases and J gave up 2 bases, with 14 bases separating them. Germline CDR1 is MNHEY and CDR2 is SMNVEV (reference sequence). The CDR3 totals 15 residues.

J is TRBJ2-1 and V is TRBV6-4; 7 bases agree with TRBD2. Unmatched junction bases numbered 8, after V lost 6 bases and J lost 6 bases. CDR1 and CDR2 from the germline V gene are MRHNA and SNTAGT. CDR3 length: 14 residues. The CDR3 sequence: CASSEGSGGNEQFF. The CDR3 DNA is TGTGCCAGCAGCGAGGGATCGGGAGGCAATGAGCAGTTCTTC.

CDR3 sequence reads: CASSEWADVDYGYTF. CDR3 nucleotide sequence: TGTGCCAGCAGTGAATGGGCAGACGTAGACTATGGCTACACCTTC. The chain has TRBV6-1 and TRBJ1-2, with unresolved D. The V end lost 2 bases, the J end lost 3 bases, and 13 bases lay between the germline ends. In germline, CDR1 is MNHNS, CDR2 SASEGT. The CDR3 contains 15 residues.

The V and J genes are TRBV6-5 and TRBJ1-2; 8 bases agree with TRBD1. Germline-derived CDR1 and CDR2 are MNHEY and SVGAGI. The length of the CDR3 is 15 residues. V trimming: 4 bases; J trimming: 6 bases; junction bases outside the gene matches: 10. The CDR3 bases are TGTGCCAGCAGTTTAGCAAGACAGGGGATCGATGGCTACACCTTC. Translation: CASSLARQGIDGYTF.

This clone showed up just once. This chain uses TRBV15 with TRBJ2-5; 10 bases map to TRBD2. V shed 4 bases, J shed 1 base, and the junction held 9 bases outside the gene matches. Germline V CDR1 and CDR2: LNHNV, YYDKDF (reference sequence). This CDR3 has 17 amino acids. The DNA of the CDR3 is TGTGCCACCAGCACCCTAAGGACTAGCGGAAGCCAAGAGACCCAGTACTTC. It specifies CATSTLRTSGSQETQYF. Full variable domain (outside the CDR3, taken from reference TRBV15 and TRBJ2-5): DAMVIQNPRYQVTQFGKPVTLSCSQTLNHNVMYWYQQKSSQAPKLLFHYYDKDFNNEADTPDNFQSRRPNTSFCFLDIRSPGLGDTAMYLCATSTLRTSGSQETQYFGPGTRLLVL.

The chain links TRBV7-6 to TRBJ2-5; 7 nucleotides match TRBD2. The CDR3 is 17 amino acids. Per the germline V gene, CDR1 is SGHVS and CDR2 is FNYEAQ. Germline trimming cut 1 base from V and 0 bases from J; bases unmatched to any gene: 8. The chain's CDR3 is CASSLVRSLADQETQYF. The DNA for the CDR3 is TGTGCCAGCAGCTTAGTCCGCTCCCTAGCGGACCAAGAGACCCAGTACTTC.

Comment on this clone: Other DNA sequences in the sample encode the same CDR3. This chain joins TRBV11-1 and TRBJ2-1; 10 bases fit TRBD2. Germline values: CDR1 SGHAT, CDR2 FQDESV (reference sequence). V was clipped by 6 bases and J by 2 bases; unmatched bases: 7. This CDR3 has 16 amino acids. CDR3 nucleotides: TGTGCCAGCAGTTACAAAGCGGGGGGGCCCTACAATGAGCAGTTCTTC. It yields the protein CASSYKAGGPYNEQFF.

The genes are TRBV6-5 and TRBJ1-1, with 7 positions matching TRBD1. J was trimmed by 11 bases and V by 5 bases; bases with no gene match: 5. Germline V CDR1 and CDR2: MNHEY, SVGAGI. CDR3 length: 11 residues. The chain's CDR3 is CASSRGGMAFF. The CDR3 DNA follows: TGTGCCAGCAGTAGAGGGGGCATGGCTTTCTTT.